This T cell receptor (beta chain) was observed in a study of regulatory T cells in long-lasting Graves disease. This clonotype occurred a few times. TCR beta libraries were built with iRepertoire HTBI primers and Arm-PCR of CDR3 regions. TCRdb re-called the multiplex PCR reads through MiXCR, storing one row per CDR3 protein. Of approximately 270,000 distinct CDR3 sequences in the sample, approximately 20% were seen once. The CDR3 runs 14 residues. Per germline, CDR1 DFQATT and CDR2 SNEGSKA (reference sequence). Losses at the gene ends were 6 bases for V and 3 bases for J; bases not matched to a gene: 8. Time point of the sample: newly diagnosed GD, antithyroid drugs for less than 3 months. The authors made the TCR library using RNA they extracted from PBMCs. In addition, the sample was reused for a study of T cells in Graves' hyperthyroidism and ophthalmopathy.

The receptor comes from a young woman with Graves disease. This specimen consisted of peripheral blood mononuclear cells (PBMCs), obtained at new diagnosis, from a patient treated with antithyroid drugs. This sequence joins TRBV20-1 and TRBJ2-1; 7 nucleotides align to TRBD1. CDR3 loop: CSAADRSGYNEQFF. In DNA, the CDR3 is TGCAGTGCGGCGGACAGGTCCGGCTACAATGAGCAGTTCTTC.